Below, 27 T cell receptor beta chains from the same sample are listed, as sequenced in a study of T cell repertoires in cytomegalovirus infection. TCRdb reprocessed the reads via MiXCR and lists one record per CDR3 protein. In the table there are around 240,000 distinct CDR3 sequences, about 23% of which are singletons. Sequenced: CD8+ T cells from PBMCs. These receptors were collected from a human donor in good health (CMV status not recorded). Some clones in this sample may be carry-over from other donors' samples.

This clonotype showed up many times. The V gene is TRBV2, the J gene TRBJ1-1, with D unresolved. From germline, CDR1 is SNHLY and CDR2 FYNNEI. Trimming removed 8 bases from V and 2 bases from J, with 6 bases in between. The CDR3 is 11 residues long. In nucleotides, the CDR3 is TGTGCCAGCGACGAAAACACTGAAGCTTTCTTT. It translates to CASDENTEAFF.

This clonotype turned up a few times. The CDR3 sequence: CAITDGQWTTGELFF. In nucleotides, the CDR3 is TGTGCCATCACCGATGGGCAGTGGACCACCGGGGAGCTGTTTTTT. The rearrangement joins TRBV10-3 to TRBJ2-2; D is unresolved. Germline V gives CDR1 ENHRY, CDR2 SYGVKD. CDR3 length equals 15 residues. The V end lost 7 bases, the J end lost 4 bases, and 16 bases lay between the germline ends.

The chain is built from TRBV2 and TRBJ1-4, with D maybe TRBD1 (5 bases). Germline CDR1 SNHLY, CDR2 FYNNEI. Trimming stripped 6 bases from V and 6 bases from J, with 20 bases between. This CDR3 comprises 16 residues. In nucleotides, the CDR3 is TGTGCCAGCAGCAGCGGCGTCGGGGCCTTACATGAAAAACTGTTTTTT. Amino acid sequence: CASSSGVGALHEKLFF.

This rearrangement joins TRBV29-1 to TRBJ1-1; D might be TRBD1 (5 bases). There are 13 residues in the CDR3. Looked up from germline, CDR1 is SQVTM and CDR2 is ANQGSEA. The ends were cut back, 6 bases at V and 2 bases at J, with 13 bases in the middle. CDR3 loop: CSVTDSINTEAFF. As DNA, the CDR3 is TGCAGCGTCACCGACAGTATTAACACTGAAGCTTTCTTT. The whole variable domain, remainder taken from reference TRBV29-1 and TRBJ1-1, is SAVISQKPSRDICQRGTSLTIQCQVDSQVTMMFWYRQQPGQSLTLIATANQGSEATYESGFVIDKFPISRPNLTFSTLTVSNMSPEDSSIYLCSVTDSINTEAFFGQGTRLTVV.

The gene calls are TRBV19 and TRBJ2-2, with 10 bases matching TRBD2. V dropped 6 bases and J dropped 3; count of bases not matched to a gene: 7. The V gene's germline CDR1 is LNHDA and CDR2 SQIVND (reference sequence). This CDR3 has 16 residues. CDR3 sequence: CASRLIAGGYTGELFF. CDR3 sequence (DNA): TGTGCCAGTAGACTCATAGCGGGGGGATACACCGGGGAGCTGTTTTTT.

This clonotype has just a few counts. The rearrangement uses TRBV14 and TRBJ2-2; D may be TRBD2 (6 bases). Per the germline V gene, CDR1 is SGHDN and CDR2 is FVKESK. V lost 2 bases and J 2 bases, leaving 12 bases between the germline ends. The CDR3 has 16 amino acids. The CDR3, as DNA: TGTGCCAGCAGCCAATCTATAGCGGACAACACCGGGGAGCTGTTTTTT. Its translation is CASSQSIADNTGELFF.

This clonotype was observed a few times. The chain combines TRBV20-1 with TRBJ2-4; a possible D gene is TRBD1 (5 bases). The CDR3 has 15 amino acids. The V and J ends lost 0 bases and 2 bases respectively, with 11 bases between them. The germline gives CDR1 DFQATT, CDR2 SNEGSKA (reference sequence). The DNA for the CDR3 is TGCAGTGCTAGAGATGGGGCGGAACCCAAAAACATTCAGTACTTC. Protein: CSARDGAEPKNIQYF.

This clonotype appeared a single time. The genes are TRBV25-1 and TRBJ2-7, with D possibly being TRBD2 (5 bases). Per the germline V gene, CDR1 is MGHDK and CDR2 is SYGVNS. This CDR3 is built from 13 residues. V was clipped by 4 bases and J by 2 bases, with 9 bases between them. CDR3 protein: CASSAGIPYEQYF. Here the CDR3 DNA reads TGTGCCAGCAGTGCCGGGATACCCTACGAGCAGTACTTC.

The rearrangement uses TRBV29-1 and TRBJ2-7; no reliable D call. The CDR3 loop spans 12 amino acids. The V gene's germline CDR1 is SQVTM and CDR2 ANQGSEA. Trimming took off 1 base at V and 1 base at J, with 5 bases between the two ends. CDR3 amino acids: CSVEGPSYEQYF. DNA for the CDR3: TGCAGCGTTGAAGGTCCTTCCTACGAGCAGTACTTC.

DNA of the CDR3: TGTGCCAGCAGCTTAGTAGGAGGAGGGGAGTATAGCAATCAGCCCCAGCATTTT. Protein sequence: CASSLVGGGEYSNQPQHF. J is TRBJ1-5 and V is TRBV7-2, with D possibly matching TRBD1 (5 bases). The CDR3 runs to 18 residues. The germline V gene has CDR1 SGHTA and CDR2 FQGNSA. The ends were cut back, 1 base at V and 0 bases at J, with 16 bases in the middle.

In its sample, this clonotype was seen many times. The chain carries TRBV7-9 and TRBJ1-2; 9 nucleotides match TRBD1. V dropped 4 bases and J dropped 6; count of bases not matched to a gene: 6. Per the germline V gene, CDR1 is SEHNR and CDR2 is FQNEAQ (reference sequence). The CDR3 is 14 amino acids. The CDR3 loop reads CASSSPWTGDGYTF. CDR3 DNA: TGTGCCAGCAGCTCACCCTGGACAGGGGATGGCTACACCTTC.

This clonotype was seen only a few times. The chain links TRBV29-1 to TRBJ1-1; 7 bases agree with TRBD1. The CDR3 spans 16 residues. Trimming cost V 5 bases and J 0 bases; bases outside gene matches: 12. Germline assignment: CDR1 SQVTM and CDR2 ANQGSEA. The CDR3 sequence: CSVPDREVGLNTEAFF. CDR3 bases: TGCAGCGTTCCAGACAGGGAAGTAGGTTTGAACACTGAAGCTTTCTTT.

The chain links TRBV9 to TRBJ2-2, with a possible D match to TRBD1 (5 bases). The CDR3 is 15 amino acids. Trimming stripped 2 bases from V and 4 bases from J, with 12 bases between. Germline V gene sequence: CDR1 SGDLS, CDR2 YYNGEE. CDR3 sequence (DNA): TGTGCCAGCAGCGTTATCACAGGAGCCACCGGGGAGCTGTTTTTT. The encoded protein is CASSVITGATGELFF.

In this sample, this clonotype turned up a few times. This chain joins TRBV6-5 and TRBJ2-3; tentatively, D is TRBD1 (7 bases). Trimming left V 6 bases short and J 6 bases short, with 19 bases between. This CDR3 contains 15 residues. Germline V gives CDR1 MNHEY, CDR2 SVGAGI. DNA of the CDR3: TGTGCCAGCAGCGACAGGCCCAGGGGGAGGGATACGCAGTATTTT. Its translation: CASSDRPRGRDTQYF.

This clonotype was seen just once. A junction end diverges from the germline sequence, so it may reflect a read error. This chain links TRBV6-2 or TRBV6-3 with TRBJ1-3; TRBD1 is a possible D gene (6 bases). The CDR3 covers 12 residues. CDR1 is MNHEY, CDR2 SVGEGT, per germline. CDR3 residues: CASAPLPGQGIF. For the CDR3, the DNA is TGTGCCAGCGCACCTTTACCGGGACAAGGGATATTT.

Only a few counts were recorded for this clonotype. The rearrangement uses TRBV5-4 and TRBJ2-4, with D possibly matching TRBD2 (6 bases). Germline V gene lookup returns CDR1 SGHNT and CDR2 YYREEE (reference sequence). V gave up 4 bases and J gave up 5 bases, with 13 bases separating them. CDR3 size: 14 residues. The CDR3 sequence is CASSEVTGENIQYF. CDR3 nucleotides: TGTGCCAGCAGCGAGGTGACGGGGGAAAACATTCAGTACTTC.

This clonotype was observed a few times. The chain joins TRBV6-6 to TRBJ1-2; D is uncertain. The CDR3 runs to 14 residues. Germline V gene data show CDR1 as MNHNY and CDR2 as SVGAGI (reference sequence). Trimming left V 6 bases short and J 4 bases short, with 15 bases between. CDR3 in amino acids: CASSTDRASYGYTF. The CDR3 nucleotides are TGTGCCAGCAGCACCGACCGTGCCTCCTATGGCTACACCTTC.

This clonotype was seen a few times. This rearrangement joins TRBV7-9 to TRBJ1-5; 7 positions match TRBD1. CDR3 length equals 14 residues. Germline V gene data show CDR1 as SEHNR and CDR2 as FQNEAQ (reference sequence). With V trimmed by 3 bases and J by 5 bases, 4 bases remained unmatched. The CDR3 reads CASSFGTVYQPQHF. Written as DNA, the CDR3 is TGTGCCAGCAGCTTCGGGACAGTTTATCAGCCCCAGCATTTT. The whole variable domain, remainder taken from reference TRBV7-9 and TRBJ1-5, is DTGVSQNPRHKITKRGQNVTFRCDPISEHNRLYWYRQTLGQGPEFLTYFQNEAQLEKSRLLSDRFSAERPKGSFSTLEIQRTEQGDSAMYLCASSFGTVYQPQHFGDGTRLSIL.

This clonotype appeared many times. The chain employs TRBV20-1 and TRBJ2-7, with D tentatively TRBD2 (6 bases). Germline values: CDR1 DFQATT, CDR2 SNEGSKA (reference sequence). CDR3 size: 13 residues. Between the trimmed V and J ends, which lost 5 bases and 3 bases, there was a span of 14 bases. DNA for the CDR3: TGCAGTGCTCCCTCGGGACTTAACTACGAGCAGTACTTC. It translates to CSAPSGLNYEQYF.

The V gene is TRBV2, the J gene TRBJ1-4; perhaps TRBD1 as D (5 bases). This CDR3 has 16 residues. V was trimmed by 0 bases and J by 6 bases, leaving 14 bases between them. CDR1 is SNHLY and CDR2 is FYNNEI in the germline V gene. The CDR3 DNA reads TGTGCCAGCAGTGAAGCGCTTCGGGGGGTCCATGAAAAACTGTTTTTT. Translation gives CASSEALRGVHEKLFF.

This clonotype has at least ten counts. The chain uses TRBV7-9 and TRBJ1-2, with TRBD1 matching 8 bases. The length of the CDR3 is 16 residues. V was pared by 6 bases and J by 3 bases, with 12 bases of the junction left unmatched. The germline V gene encodes CDR1 SEHNR and CDR2 FQNEAQ (reference sequence). CDR3 amino acids: CASRAMVGQAHYGYTF. CDR3 coding DNA: TGTGCCAGCAGAGCTATGGTGGGACAGGCGCACTATGGCTACACCTTC. Supplemented by reference TRBV7-9 and TRBJ1-2, the full variable domain reads DTGVSQNPRHKITKRGQNVTFRCDPISEHNRLYWYRQTLGQGPEFLTYFQNEAQLEKSRLLSDRFSAERPKGSFSTLEIQRTEQGDSAMYLCASRAMVGQAHYGYTFGSGTRLTVV.

The chain is built from TRBV5-5 and TRBJ1-5; D unclear. The length of the CDR3 is 13 residues. CDR1 is SGHKS, CDR2 YYEKEE, per germline (reference sequence). With 4 bases removed from V and 9 bases from J, the gap between germline ends came to 14 bases. CDR3 amino acids: CASSPDRPPPQHF. The CDR3 DNA sequence: TGTGCCAGCAGCCCCGATCGTCCTCCGCCCCAGCATTTT.

This clonotype was counted only a few times. The chain is built from TRBV7-9 and TRBJ2-1; D uncertain. This CDR3 is 12 amino acids long. V was shortened by 3 bases and J by 9 bases, with 9 bases between the two germline ends. Germline V lookup: CDR1 SEHNR, CDR2 FQNEAQ (reference sequence). CDR3 region: CASSFGDIEQFF. For the CDR3, the DNA is TGTGCCAGCAGCTTCGGAGACATTGAGCAGTTCTTC. Based on the CDR3 plus reference TRBV7-9 and TRBJ2-1, the full variable domain is DTGVSQNPRHKITKRGQNVTFRCDPISEHNRLYWYRQTLGQGPEFLTYFQNEAQLEKSRLLSDRFSAERPKGSFSTLEIQRTEQGDSAMYLCASSFGDIEQFFGPGTRLTVL.

This clonotype was recorded only once. The V call is TRBV12-3 or TRBV12-4, the J call TRBJ2-1; possibly TRBD1 for D (6 bases). The CDR3 totals 14 residues. The V gene lost 8 bases and the J gene lost 5 bases, with 16 bases spanning the gap. The CDR3 DNA is TGTGCCAGCTCACGAACAGGGTTTCACAATGAGCAGTTCTTC. Translated, it gives CASSRTGFHNEQFF.

This sequence joins TRBV7-6 and TRBJ1-1, with 9 bases matching TRBD1. J was trimmed by 6 bases and V by 6 bases; bases with no gene match: 23. CDR3 length: 19 amino acids. Germline CDR1 reads SGHVS; CDR2 reads FNYEAQ. The CDR3 here is CASSLLVGDRVDKVSEAFF. The DNA of the CDR3 is TGTGCCAGCAGTCTCCTTGTCGGGGACAGGGTGGATAAAGTCTCTGAAGCTTTCTTT.

This clonotype was observed a handful of times. This chain uses TRBV29-1 with TRBJ1-3; D is unclear. CDR3 length equals 14 residues. CDR1 SQVTM and CDR2 ANQGSEA come from the germline V gene. Trimming pared 4 bases from V and 4 bases from J, leaving 14 bases between. CDR3 coding DNA: TGCAGCGTTGTAGCGTCCGCCAGGGGAAACACCATATATTTT. Protein: CSVVASARGNTIYF.

This clonotype was seen ten or more times. The V and J genes are TRBV12-3 or TRBV12-4 and TRBJ2-3; D gene uncertain. V was pared by 4 bases and J by 2 bases, with 13 bases between. The CDR3 runs 15 residues. DNA of the CDR3: TGTGCCAGCAGTTCCTCCGGGCAATACACAGATACGCAGTATTTT. Translated, it gives CASSSSGQYTDTQYF.